These 14 T cell receptor beta chains share one sample of origin, sequenced in a study of regulatory T cells in long-lasting Graves disease. In building TCR beta libraries, iRepertoire HTBI primers were used together with Arm-PCR of CDR3 regions. TCRdb fed the multiplex PCR reads into MiXCR, producing one record per CDR3 protein. Among 350,000 to 500,000 distinct CDR3 sequences listed, 12% to 15% were seen once. The time point was: newly diagnosed GD, antithyroid drugs for less than 3 months. Extracted RNA from PBMCs served as the source of the TCR library. This sample also appeared in a second study, on T cells in Graves' hyperthyroidism and ophthalmopathy.

This material consisted of peripheral blood mononuclear cells (PBMCs), taken at new diagnosis, from a patient treated with antithyroid drugs. The receptors originated from a woman aged 50 to 60 with Graves disease.

This clonotype was counted only a few times. V and J are TRBV9 and TRBJ1-3; D perhaps matches TRBD1 (5 bases). Germline CDR1 and CDR2: SGDLS and YYNGEE. Trimming shortened V by 0 bases and J by 8 bases, and 21 bases separated the two germline ends. This CDR3 spans 17 amino acids. The CDR3 here is CASSVGQQVGGFDTIYF. The CDR3 region has the DNA TGTGCCAGCAGCGTAGGACAACAGGTCGGGGGATTTGACACCATATATTTT. The full variable domain, its missing parts supplied by reference TRBV9 and TRBJ1-3, is DSGVTQTPKHLITATGQRVTLRCSPRSGDLSVYWYQQSLDQGLQFLIQYYNGEERAKGNILERFSAQQFPDLHSELNLSSLELGDSALYFCASSVGQQVGGFDTIYFGEGSWLTVV.

Regarding this clonotype: This may be a read error: a much more frequent sequence differs by one nucleotide. The genes are TRBV3-1 and TRBJ2-1, with TRBD1 matching over 12 bases. Looked up from germline, CDR1 is LGHDT and CDR2 is YNNKEL (reference sequence). V shed 5 bases, J shed 10 bases, and the junction held 9 bases outside the gene matches. CDR3 length: 15 residues. The DNA for the CDR3 is TGTGCCAGCAGCAGAACCGGGACAGGGGGCTACGAGCAGTTCTTC. It is translated as CASSRTGTGGYEQFF.

A remark on this clonotype: A much larger clonotype is one base distant, so this may be a read error. V and J are TRBV5-1 and TRBJ2-1; a weak D match, TRBD2 (6 bases). CDR1 is SGHRS, CDR2 YFSETQ, per germline. This CDR3 has 15 amino acids. This chain's CDR3 is CASSLVVREEGEQLF. CDR3 bases: TGCGCCAGCAGCTTGGTTGTCAGGGAGGAGGGTGAGCAGCTCTTC. Full variable domain (remainder filled in from reference TRBV5-1 and TRBJ2-1): KAGVTQTPRYLIKTRGQQVTLSCSPISGHRSVSWYQQTPGQGLQFLFEYFSETQRNKGNFPGRFSGRQFSNSRSEMNVSTLELGDSALYLCASSLVVREEGEQLFGPGTRLTVL.

This clonotype was seen at least ten times. The chain recombines TRBV5-5 with TRBJ2-4, with D maybe TRBD2 (5 bases). V was cut by 5 bases and J by 3 bases, with 12 bases left in between. Germline values: CDR1 SGHKS, CDR2 YYEKEE (reference sequence). The CDR3 consists of 14 residues. CDR3 sequence reads: CASSSSGGKNIQYF. DNA for the CDR3: TGTGCCAGCAGTTCCAGCGGCGGCAAAAACATTCAGTACTTC. The full variable domain, its missing parts supplied by reference TRBV5-5 and TRBJ2-4, is DAGVTQSPTHLIKTRGQQVTLRCSPISGHKSVSWYQQVLGQGPQFIFQYYEKEERGRGNFPDRFSARQFPNYSSELNVNALLLGDSALYLCASSSSGGKNIQYFGAGTRLSVL.

This clonotype was recorded many times. V and J are TRBV30 and TRBJ2-3; 9 nucleotides match TRBD2. The V gene's germline CDR1 is GTSNPN and CDR2 SVGIG (reference sequence). The V and J ends lost 1 base and 2 bases, in that order; junction bases with no gene match: 4. The CDR3 runs 15 residues. The CDR3 is CAWSETSGYTDTQYF. CDR3 nucleotides: TGTGCCTGGAGTGAGACTAGCGGATACACAGATACGCAGTATTTT.

This chain joins TRBV5-1 and TRBJ2-7, with 7 nucleotides matching TRBD2. The V segment lost 4 bases and the J segment 4 bases; nucleotides outside the gene matches: 5. The CDR3 totals 13 residues. CDR1 SGHRS and CDR2 YFSETQ come from the germline V gene. The CDR3 protein is CASSPGTMYEQYF. The CDR3, as DNA: TGCGCCAGCAGCCCCGGGACTATGTACGAGCAGTACTTC.

This chain connects TRBV19 to TRBJ2-7; TRBD1 is a possible D gene (6 bases). The ends were cut back, 6 bases at V and 2 bases at J, with 20 bases in the middle. Per germline, CDR1 LNHDA and CDR2 SQIVND (reference sequence). This CDR3 is 16 amino acids long. The CDR3 sequence is CASSPPGTLGTYEQYF. The CDR3 DNA sequence: TGTGCCAGTAGCCCTCCCGGGACATTGGGGACCTACGAGCAGTACTTC.

The chain combines TRBV7-6 with TRBJ1-5; 10 nucleotides match TRBD1. Germline lookup yields CDR1 SGHVS and CDR2 FNYEAQ. The CDR3 is made up of 16 amino acids. V lost 8 bases, J lost 1 base, and 8 bases stayed unmatched. In DNA, the CDR3 is TGTGCCAGCTCTTTGACAGGGGGCAAGAGCAATCAGCCCCAGCATTTT. Its translation is CASSLTGGKSNQPQHF.

The rearrangement links TRBV27 to TRBJ2-7; the D gene is possibly TRBD1 (5 bases). Germline V CDR1 and CDR2: MNHEY, SMNVEV (reference sequence). This CDR3 is built from 14 residues. V lost 4 bases to trimming and J lost 2 bases, with 12 bases between them. The CDR3 nucleotides are TGTGCCAGCAGTTCGCTCACAGGTACCTACGAGCAGTACTTC. Its protein product is CASSSLTGTYEQYF.

About this clonotype itself: Being one base from a much bigger clone, this may be a read error. The rearrangement joins TRBV20-1 to TRBJ1-4; the match to TRBD1 covers 8 bases. The CDR3 covers 13 residues. Germline V lookup: CDR1 DFQATT, CDR2 SNEGSKA (reference sequence). CDR3 loop: CSASRGRNENLFF. The CDR3 DNA reads as TGCAGTGCTAGCAGGGGGCGCAATGAAAATCTGTTTTTT.

This clonotype came up many times. The V and J genes are TRBV6-1 and TRBJ2-7; the match to TRBD2 covers 8 bases. The CDR3 loop spans 15 amino acids. Trimming removed 6 bases from V and 4 bases from J; junction bases left unmatched: 11. CDR1 and CDR2 from the germline V gene are MNHNS and SASEGT. DNA for the CDR3: TGTGCCAGCAGGGGTGATAGCGGGGACCCTTACGAGCAGTACTTC. Its protein is CASRGDSGDPYEQYF.

This clonotype has just a few counts. The gene calls are TRBV10-3 and TRBJ2-5, with TRBD2 identical over 7 bases. The J call is in doubt because the DNA end fits TRBJ2-1 better. This CDR3 has 12 residues. The germline V gene has CDR1 ENHRY and CDR2 SYGVKD. As DNA, the CDR3 is TGTGCCATCGGGAGGGAGGCCAATGAGCAGTTCTTC. Residues: CAIGREANEQFF.

Many counts were recorded for this clonotype. V and J are TRBV28 and TRBJ2-1; TRBD2 might be the D (5 bases). There are 13 residues in the CDR3. V lost 7 bases and J lost 5, with 12 bases in between. Looked up from germline, CDR1 is MDHEN and CDR2 is SYDVKM. The CDR3 sequence: CASIHGVNNEQFF. In DNA form, the CDR3 reads TGTGCCAGCATCCACGGGGTCAACAATGAGCAGTTCTTC.

This clonotype was counted many times. The chain recombines TRBV3-1 with TRBJ1-1, with D hard to call. The CDR3 extends over 14 amino acids. CDR1 and CDR2 from the germline V gene are LGHDT and YNNKEL (reference sequence). Deletions cut 0 bases from V and 4 bases from J, with 9 bases between. The CDR3 is CASSQDLGSTEAFF. CDR3 in DNA: TGTGCCAGCAGCCAAGATCTAGGGAGCACTGAAGCTTTCTTT.